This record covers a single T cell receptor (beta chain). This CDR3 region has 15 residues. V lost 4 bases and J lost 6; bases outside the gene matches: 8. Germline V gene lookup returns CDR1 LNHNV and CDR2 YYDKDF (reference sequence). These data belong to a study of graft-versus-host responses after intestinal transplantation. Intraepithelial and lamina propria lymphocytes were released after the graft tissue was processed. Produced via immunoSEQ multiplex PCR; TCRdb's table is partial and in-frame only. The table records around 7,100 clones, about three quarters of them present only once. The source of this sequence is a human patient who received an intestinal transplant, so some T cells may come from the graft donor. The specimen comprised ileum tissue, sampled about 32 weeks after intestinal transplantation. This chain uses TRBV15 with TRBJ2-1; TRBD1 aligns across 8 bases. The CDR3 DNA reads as TGTGCCACCAGCATCGACAGGGGCCATGGCAATGAGCAGTTCTTC. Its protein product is CATSIDRGHGNEQFF.